One and the same sample provided the 18 T cell receptor beta chains below, sequenced in a study of blood T cell repertoires in COVID-19. The method was immunoSEQ multiplex PCR; TCRdb's version includes in-frame clones alone and lacks a portion of them. The sample records 190,000 or so clones, around 86% being singletons. The sequencing sample was made of peripheral blood. Receptors were obtained from a woman in her twenties or thirties with active or convalescent COVID-19.

The chain uses TRBV19 and TRBJ2-7, with TRBD2 as a possible D gene (6 bases). Germline V lookup: CDR1 LNHDA, CDR2 SQIVND (reference sequence). V was clipped by 5 bases and J by 1 base, with 15 bases between them. The CDR3 totals 15 residues. As DNA, the CDR3 is TGTGCCAGTAGTTCCCGTGTGCGGGGTTCCTACGAGCAGTACTTC. Translating it yields CASSSRVRGSYEQYF.

This clone was observed a few times. The rearrangement uses TRBV11-3 and TRBJ1-5, with a tentative D call TRBD1 (6 bases). This CDR3 is 13 amino acids long. The germline V gene has CDR1 SGHNT and CDR2 YENEEA. The V and J ends lost 5 bases and 6 bases respectively, with 11 bases between them. The DNA for the CDR3 is TGTGCCAGCAGCGTTCTACAGGGTCAGCCCCAGCATTTT. It yields the protein CASSVLQGQPQHF.

The chain is built from TRBV2 and TRBJ2-5; 11 bases match TRBD2. Germline lookup yields CDR1 SNHLY and CDR2 FYNNEI. The CDR3 totals 15 residues. V lost 6 bases, J lost 1 base, and 4 bases stayed unmatched. The CDR3 protein is CASSALAGGQETQYF. CDR3 bases: TGTGCCAGCAGCGCCCTAGCGGGGGGCCAAGAGACCCAGTACTTC. The variable domain in full, completed from reference TRBV2 and TRBJ2-5, reads EPEVTQTPSHQVTQMGQEVILRCVPISNHLYFYWYRQILGQKVEFLVSFYNNEISEKSEIFDDQFSVERPDGSNFTLKIRSTKLEDSAMYFCASSALAGGQETQYFGPGTRLLVL.

The CDR3 is CSASLSSNQPQHF. Written as DNA, the CDR3 is TGCAGTGCTAGTTTATCTAGCAATCAGCCCCAGCATTTT. The chain employs TRBV20-1 and TRBJ1-5; D is undetermined. Trimming took 3 bases from V and 0 from J, leaving 6 bases between them. Germline V lookup: CDR1 DFQATT, CDR2 SNEGSKA (reference sequence). This CDR3 has 13 amino acids.

The gene calls are TRBV27 and TRBJ1-2; D unclear. V lost 3 bases and J lost 4, with 15 bases in between. The CDR3 loop spans 15 amino acids. The germline V gene encodes CDR1 MNHEY and CDR2 SMNVEV (reference sequence). The CDR3 loop reads CASSFQATLGYGYTF. CDR3 nucleotides: TGTGCCAGCAGTTTTCAGGCAACCCTCGGCTATGGCTACACCTTC.

The chain is built from TRBV20-1 and TRBJ1-6, with D possibly matching TRBD1 (6 bases). The CDR3 spans 18 residues. The germline V gene has CDR1 DFQATT and CDR2 SNEGSKA (reference sequence). V lost 3 bases, J lost 1 base, and 19 bases lay in between. CDR3 sequence (DNA): TGCAGTGCTAGTTCAGGGGCCCACGGAGATTCCTATAATTCACCCCTCCACTTT. Translated, it gives CSASSGAHGDSYNSPLHF.

The CDR3 loop is CASSFGQTDTQYF. The CDR3 DNA follows: TGCGCCAGCAGCTTTGGACAGACAGATACGCAGTATTTT. The chain joins TRBV5-1 to TRBJ2-3; TRBD1 is a possible D gene (6 bases). The germline CDR1 and CDR2 sequences are SGHRS and YFSETQ. V was pared by 2 bases and J by 3 bases, with 7 bases between. CDR3 length: 13 residues. The whole variable domain, filled in from reference TRBV5-1 and TRBJ2-3, reads KAGVTQTPRYLIKTRGQQVTLSCSPISGHRSVSWYQQTPGQGLQFLFEYFSETQRNKGNFPGRFSGRQFSNSRSEMNVSTLELGDSALYLCASSFGQTDTQYFGPGTRLTVL.

This chain joins TRBV2 and TRBJ2-7, with 9 bases identical to TRBD1. The CDR3 is 16 amino acids. The ends lost 7 bases at V and 4 bases at J; junction bases unmatched: 14. Germline CDR1 is SNHLY and CDR2 is FYNNEI. CDR3 loop: CASTSALTGGLYEQYF. CDR3 DNA sequence: TGTGCCAGCACCTCTGCACTAACAGGGGGCCTTTACGAGCAGTACTTC.

The chain joins TRBV7-9 to TRBJ2-1; a weak D match, TRBD2 (5 bases). The germline V gene encodes CDR1 SEHNR and CDR2 FQNEAQ (reference sequence). V lost 1 base and J 9 bases, leaving 7 bases between the germline ends. The CDR3 runs 12 residues. This chain's CDR3 is CASSLVGVEQFF. As DNA, the CDR3 is TGTGCCAGCAGCTTAGTCGGGGTTGAGCAGTTCTTC.

The genes are TRBV15 and TRBJ1-4; no clear D. Germline V gene sequence: CDR1 LNHNV, CDR2 YYDKDF (reference sequence). This CDR3 spans 16 amino acids. Deletions cut 5 bases from V and 4 bases from J, with 17 bases between. The CDR3 reads CATSPTGPQYNEKLFF. As DNA, the CDR3 is TGTGCCACCAGCCCCACCGGCCCACAGTATAATGAAAAACTGTTTTTT. Full variable domain (missing parts from reference TRBV15 and TRBJ1-4): DAMVIQNPRYQVTQFGKPVTLSCSQTLNHNVMYWYQQKSSQAPKLLFHYYDKDFNNEADTPDNFQSRRPNTSFCFLDIRSPGLGDTAMYLCATSPTGPQYNEKLFFGSGTQLSVL.

The genes are TRBV11-3 and TRBJ1-4, with D unresolved. The CDR3 loop spans 16 amino acids. Germline assignment: CDR1 SGHNT and CDR2 YENEEA. Deletions cut 0 bases from V and 5 bases from J, with 13 bases between. The CDR3 reads CASSLDPPRGNEKLFF. The CDR3 DNA reads as TGTGCCAGCAGCTTAGATCCCCCACGGGGAAATGAAAAACTGTTTTTT.

The chain combines TRBV6-5 with TRBJ1-1; D remains ambiguous. The CDR3 runs 11 residues. Trimming took off 4 bases at V and 3 bases at J, with 3 bases between the two ends. The germline V gene has CDR1 MNHEY and CDR2 SVGAGI. The CDR3 DNA sequence: TGTGCCAGCAGTTCCTACACTGAAGCTTTCTTT. Its translation: CASSSYTEAFF.

This clone came up once. The rearrangement joins TRBV7-9 to TRBJ1-2; 10 bases are shared with TRBD1. CDR1 is SEHNR and CDR2 is FQNEAQ in the germline V gene (reference sequence). Germline trimming cut 5 bases from V and 1 base from J; bases unmatched to any gene: 4. This CDR3 has 15 residues. The chain's CDR3 is CASSPDRGLNYGYTF. CDR3 nucleotide sequence: TGTGCCAGCAGCCCTGACAGGGGGCTTAACTATGGCTACACCTTC.

The V and J genes are TRBV3-1 (or the pseudogene TRBV3-2) and TRBJ2-5, with no clear D. Trimming cost V 0 bases and J 1 base, with 9 bases left between them. Germline assignment: CDR1 LGHDT and CDR2 YNNKEL (reference sequence). The CDR3 has 15 residues. The CDR3 sequence: CASSQDTGSQETQYF. DNA of the CDR3: TGTGCCAGCAGCCAAGATACCGGTTCCCAAGAGACCCAGTACTTC.

This clone was picked up one time. The CDR3 nucleotides read TGTGCCAGCAGCTCCGACAGGGGAAGTAGCAATCAGCCCCAGCATTTT. As protein: CASSSDRGSSNQPQHF. The chain employs TRBV4-2 and TRBJ1-5; 8 bases align to TRBD1. The junction had 6 bases not matched to a gene; V was cut back by 5 bases and J by 0 bases. This CDR3 has 16 residues. CDR1 and CDR2 (germline): LGHNA, YNFKEQ.

This clone is a singleton in its sample. The chain joins TRBV6-6 to TRBJ2-2; TRBD2 agrees at 13 bases. The CDR3 covers 16 residues. CDR1 and CDR2 from the germline V gene are MNHNY and SVGAGI (reference sequence). The V segment lost 4 bases and the J segment 4 bases; nucleotides outside the gene matches: 3. The CDR3 reads CASSFRTSGSTGELFF. The CDR3 DNA is TGTGCCAGCAGTTTCCGGACTAGCGGGAGCACCGGGGAGCTGTTTTTT.

The chain couples TRBV6-1 to TRBJ2-3, with D possibly TRBD2 on 6 matching bases. The CDR3 spans 16 residues. Looked up from germline, CDR1 is MNHNS and CDR2 is SASEGT. Trimming removed 1 base at V and 0 bases at J, with 11 bases between. The CDR3 region is CASSEVGGPSTDTQYF. DNA of the CDR3: TGTGCCAGCAGTGAAGTGGGAGGCCCTAGCACAGATACGCAGTATTTT.

The chain has TRBV6-5 and TRBJ1-2; D uncertain. The germline CDR1 and CDR2 sequences are MNHEY and SVGAGI. Trimming removed 7 bases from V and 6 bases from J, with 9 bases in between. The CDR3 length is 11 residues. The CDR3 here is CASMRNDGYTF. The DNA for the CDR3 is TGTGCCAGCATGAGGAACGATGGCTACACCTTC.